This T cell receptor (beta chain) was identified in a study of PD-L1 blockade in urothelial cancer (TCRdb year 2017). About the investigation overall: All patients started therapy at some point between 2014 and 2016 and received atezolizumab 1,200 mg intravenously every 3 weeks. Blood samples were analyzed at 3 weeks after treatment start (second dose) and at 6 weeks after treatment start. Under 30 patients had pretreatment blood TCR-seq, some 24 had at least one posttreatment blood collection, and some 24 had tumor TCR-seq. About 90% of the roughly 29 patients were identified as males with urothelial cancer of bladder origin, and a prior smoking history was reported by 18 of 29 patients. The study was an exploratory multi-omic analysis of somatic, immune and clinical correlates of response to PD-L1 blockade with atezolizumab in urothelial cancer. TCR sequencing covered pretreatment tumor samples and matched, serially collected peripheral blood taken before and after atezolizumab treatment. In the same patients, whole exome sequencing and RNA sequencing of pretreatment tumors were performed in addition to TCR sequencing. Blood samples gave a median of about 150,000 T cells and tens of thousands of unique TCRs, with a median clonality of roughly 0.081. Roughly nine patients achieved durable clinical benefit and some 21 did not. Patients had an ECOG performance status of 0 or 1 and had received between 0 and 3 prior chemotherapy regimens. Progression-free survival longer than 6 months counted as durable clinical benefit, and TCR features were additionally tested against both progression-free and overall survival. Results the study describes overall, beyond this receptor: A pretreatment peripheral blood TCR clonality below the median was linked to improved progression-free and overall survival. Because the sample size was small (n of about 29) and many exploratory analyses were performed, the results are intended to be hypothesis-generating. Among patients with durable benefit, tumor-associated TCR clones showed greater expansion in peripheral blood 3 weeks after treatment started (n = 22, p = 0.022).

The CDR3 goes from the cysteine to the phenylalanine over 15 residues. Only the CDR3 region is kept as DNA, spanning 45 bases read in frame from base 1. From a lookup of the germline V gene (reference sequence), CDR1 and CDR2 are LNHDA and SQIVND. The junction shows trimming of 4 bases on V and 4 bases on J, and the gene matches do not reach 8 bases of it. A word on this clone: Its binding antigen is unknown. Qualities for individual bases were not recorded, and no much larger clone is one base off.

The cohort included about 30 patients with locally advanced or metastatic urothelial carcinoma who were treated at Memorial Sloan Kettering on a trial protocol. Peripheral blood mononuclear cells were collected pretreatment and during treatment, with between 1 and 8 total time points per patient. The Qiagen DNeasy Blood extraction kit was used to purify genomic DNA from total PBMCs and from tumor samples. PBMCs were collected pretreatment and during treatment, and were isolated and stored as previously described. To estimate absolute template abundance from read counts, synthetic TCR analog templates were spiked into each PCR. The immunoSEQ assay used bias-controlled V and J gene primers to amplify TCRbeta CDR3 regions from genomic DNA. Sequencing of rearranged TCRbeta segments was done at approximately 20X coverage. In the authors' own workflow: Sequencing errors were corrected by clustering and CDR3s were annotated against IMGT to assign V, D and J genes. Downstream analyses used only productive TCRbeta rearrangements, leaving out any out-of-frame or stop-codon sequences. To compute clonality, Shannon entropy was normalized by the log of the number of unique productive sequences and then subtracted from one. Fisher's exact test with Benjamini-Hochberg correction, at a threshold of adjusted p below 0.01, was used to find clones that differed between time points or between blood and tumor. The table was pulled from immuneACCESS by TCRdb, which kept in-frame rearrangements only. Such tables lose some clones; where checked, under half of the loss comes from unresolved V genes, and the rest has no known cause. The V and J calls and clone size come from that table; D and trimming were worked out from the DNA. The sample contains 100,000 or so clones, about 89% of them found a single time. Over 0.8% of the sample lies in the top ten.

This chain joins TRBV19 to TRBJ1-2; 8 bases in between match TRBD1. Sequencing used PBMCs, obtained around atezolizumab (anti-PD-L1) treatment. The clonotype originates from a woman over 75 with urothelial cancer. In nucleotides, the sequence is TGTGCCAGTAGTAGACCGGGACAGGACTTCTATGGCTACACCTTC. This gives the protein CASSRPGQDFYGYTF.